In its sample, the clone carrying this T cell receptor beta chain was seen a few times. The antigen is undetermined. This sample is drawn from a study of blood T cells in healthy people across ages. Primers used in a second PCR of about 6 to 11 cycles were a sample-barcoded 5' primer and a J-beta primer mix. TCRdb itself ran the 5' RACE reads through MiXCR, one entry per CDR3 protein. The table has 550,000 to 650,000 distinct CDR3 sequences, roughly a quarter seen once; the top ten hold approximately 3.7%. Study-wide results and caveats: Age showed a roughly linear inverse relationship with TCR beta diversity per million T cells.

The CDR3 covers 14 residues. Trimming took off 0 bases at V and 6 bases at J, with 9 bases between the two ends. Germline CDR1 reads ENHRY; CDR2 reads SYGVKD. Total RNA was extracted at no less than 6 micrograms per sample. These data also formed part of another study, on T cells of mothers and their children. That publication notes: Reads obtained per mother exceeded 8.5 million TCR beta CDR3 reads, with roughly 3.1 million obtained per child. It was related mother-child pairs that showed slightly higher overlap than unrelated pairs, without reaching significance.

Sequencing was carried out using blood. This chain joins TRBV10-3 and TRBJ2-1; possible D gene TRBD2, 5 bases. The sequence was collected from a boy aged 2 to 9 in good health. The CDR3 sequence: CAISESIGGNEQFF. CDR3 DNA sequence: TGTGCCATCAGTGAGTCGATAGGAGGCAATGAGCAGTTCTTC.